The clone carrying this TCR beta chain appeared a few times. Antigen: not known. The CDR3 is made up of 15 amino acids. Germline V lookup: CDR1 MNHEY, CDR2 SMNVEV (reference sequence). Trimming removed 2 bases from V and 5 bases from J, with 16 bases in between. This sample stems from a study of identical twins. General study results and limits: Carriage of fewer insertions was seen in abundant cord blood beta clonotypes, whereas memory repertoires showed none. Researchers reported excess low generation probability among twin-shared out-of-frame alpha sequences.

Using its own MiXCR run on the 5' RACE reads, TCRdb lists one record per CDR3 protein. The repertoire holds some 1,600,000 distinct CDR3 sequences, less than 35% seen once, with 0.25% to 0.3% in the top ten. This sequence originates from a newborn girl in good health. The chain recombines TRBV27 with TRBJ2-7, with D possibly called TRBD1 or TRBD2 (5 bases each). Sequencing was carried out using cord blood. The CDR3 DNA sequence: TGTGCCAGCAGTTTAACCCTGTACGGGGCCGACGAGCAGTACTTC. Protein product: CASSLTLYGADEQYF.